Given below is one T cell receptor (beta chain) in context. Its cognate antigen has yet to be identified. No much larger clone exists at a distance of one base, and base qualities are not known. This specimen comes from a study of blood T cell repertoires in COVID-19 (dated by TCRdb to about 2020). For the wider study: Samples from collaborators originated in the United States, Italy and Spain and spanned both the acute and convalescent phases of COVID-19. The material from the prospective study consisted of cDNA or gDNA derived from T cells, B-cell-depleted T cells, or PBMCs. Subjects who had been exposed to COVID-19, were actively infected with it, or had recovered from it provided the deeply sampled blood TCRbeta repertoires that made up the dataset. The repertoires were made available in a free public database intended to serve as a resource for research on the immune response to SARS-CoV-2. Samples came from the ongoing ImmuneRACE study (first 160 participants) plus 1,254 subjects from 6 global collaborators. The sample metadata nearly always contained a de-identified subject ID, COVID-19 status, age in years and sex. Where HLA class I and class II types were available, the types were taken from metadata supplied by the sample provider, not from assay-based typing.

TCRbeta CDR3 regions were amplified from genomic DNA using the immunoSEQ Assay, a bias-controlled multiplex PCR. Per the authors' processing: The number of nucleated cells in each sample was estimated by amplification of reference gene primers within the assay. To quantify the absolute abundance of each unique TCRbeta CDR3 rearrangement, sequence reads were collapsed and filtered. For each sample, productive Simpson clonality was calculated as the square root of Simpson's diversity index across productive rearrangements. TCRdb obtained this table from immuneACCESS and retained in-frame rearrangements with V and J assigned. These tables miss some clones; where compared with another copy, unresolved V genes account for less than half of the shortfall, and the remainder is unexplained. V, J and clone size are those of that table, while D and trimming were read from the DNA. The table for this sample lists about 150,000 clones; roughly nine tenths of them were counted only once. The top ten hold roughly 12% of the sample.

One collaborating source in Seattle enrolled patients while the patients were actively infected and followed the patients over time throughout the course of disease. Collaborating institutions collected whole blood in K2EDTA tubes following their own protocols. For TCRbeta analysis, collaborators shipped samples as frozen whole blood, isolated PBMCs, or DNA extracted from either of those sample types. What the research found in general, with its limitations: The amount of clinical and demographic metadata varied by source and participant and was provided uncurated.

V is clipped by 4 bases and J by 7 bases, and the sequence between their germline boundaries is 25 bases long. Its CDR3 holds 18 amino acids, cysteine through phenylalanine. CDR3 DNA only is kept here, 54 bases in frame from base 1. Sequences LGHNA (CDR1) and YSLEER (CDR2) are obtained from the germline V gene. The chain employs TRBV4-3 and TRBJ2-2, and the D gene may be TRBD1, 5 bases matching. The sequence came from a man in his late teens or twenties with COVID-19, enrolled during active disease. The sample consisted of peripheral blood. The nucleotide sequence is TGCGCCAGCAGCCGATGGGTCGATCCCAGCCAGGGTTTCGGGGAGCTGTTTTTT. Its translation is CASSRWVDPSQGFGELFF.